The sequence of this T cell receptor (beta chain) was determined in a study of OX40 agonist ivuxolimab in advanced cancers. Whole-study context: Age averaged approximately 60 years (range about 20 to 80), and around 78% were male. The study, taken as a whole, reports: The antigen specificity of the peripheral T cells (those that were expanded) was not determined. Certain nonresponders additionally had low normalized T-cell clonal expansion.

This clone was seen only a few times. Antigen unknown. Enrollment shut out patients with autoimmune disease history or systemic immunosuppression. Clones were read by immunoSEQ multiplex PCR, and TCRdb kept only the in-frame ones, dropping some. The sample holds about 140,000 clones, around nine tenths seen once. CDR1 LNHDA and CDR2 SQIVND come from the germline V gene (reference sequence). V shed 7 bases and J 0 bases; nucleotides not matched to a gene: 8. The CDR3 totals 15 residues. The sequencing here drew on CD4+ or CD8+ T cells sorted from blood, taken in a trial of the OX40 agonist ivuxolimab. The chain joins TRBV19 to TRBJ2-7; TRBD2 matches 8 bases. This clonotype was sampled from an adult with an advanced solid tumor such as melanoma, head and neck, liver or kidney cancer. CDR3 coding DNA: TGTGCCAGTATGAGAGCGGGGGCTAACTCCTACGAGCAGTACTTC. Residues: CASMRAGANSYEQYF.